This T cell receptor beta chain emerged from a study of blood T cell repertoires in COVID-19. Study-level background: Whether acute or convalescent, the COVID-19 samples came from the United States, Italy and Spain. The cDNA or gDNA used as material had been derived from T cells, B-cell-depleted T cells, or PBMCs.

The CDR3 runs to 13 residues. CDR1 and CDR2 (germline): MGHRA, YSYEKL. V was pared by 4 bases and J by 7 bases, with 6 bases of the junction left unmatched. In the source study's methods: Estimates of nucleated cell counts were drawn from the amplification of reference gene primers. TCRdb's table, derived via immunoSEQ multiplex PCR, lists solely in-frame clones and lacks some. For V, J and clone size, that table is used; D and trimming come from the DNA. The data show 90,000 to 130,000 clones, over 75% seen once. The source material was peripheral blood. The V gene is TRBV4-1, the J gene TRBJ2-7; 8 nucleotides line up with TRBD1. The receptor comes from a human donor in a cohort sampled during active COVID-19. DNA for the CDR3: TGCGCCAGCAGCCCCCACCGACAGGGGGAGCAGTACTTC. It yields the protein CASSPHRQGEQYF.